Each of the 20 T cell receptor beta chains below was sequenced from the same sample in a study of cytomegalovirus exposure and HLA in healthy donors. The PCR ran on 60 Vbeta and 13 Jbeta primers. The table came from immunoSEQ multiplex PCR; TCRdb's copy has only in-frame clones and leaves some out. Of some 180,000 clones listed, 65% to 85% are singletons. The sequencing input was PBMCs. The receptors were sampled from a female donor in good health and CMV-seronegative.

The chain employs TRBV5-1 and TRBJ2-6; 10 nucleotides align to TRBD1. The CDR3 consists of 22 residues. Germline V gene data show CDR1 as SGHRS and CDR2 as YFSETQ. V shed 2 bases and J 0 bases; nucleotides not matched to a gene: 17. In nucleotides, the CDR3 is TGCGCCAGCAGCTTCGGGGTTCTCACAGGGACAGGGGCGTTCTCTGGGGCCAACGTCCTGACTTTC. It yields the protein CASSFGVLTGTGAFSGANVLTF.

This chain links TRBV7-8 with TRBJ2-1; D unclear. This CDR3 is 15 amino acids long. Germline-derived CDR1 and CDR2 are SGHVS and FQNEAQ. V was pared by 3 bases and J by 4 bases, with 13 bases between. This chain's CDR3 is CASSFTESRYNEQFF. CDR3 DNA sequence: TGTGCCAGCAGCTTTACAGAATCCCGTTACAATGAGCAGTTCTTC.

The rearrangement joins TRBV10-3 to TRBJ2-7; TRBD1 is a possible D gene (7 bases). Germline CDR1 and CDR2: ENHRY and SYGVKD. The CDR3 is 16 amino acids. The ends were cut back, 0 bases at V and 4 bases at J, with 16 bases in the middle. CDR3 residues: CAISESEGGGDYEQYF. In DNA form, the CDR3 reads TGTGCCATCAGTGAGTCGGAAGGAGGGGGCGATTACGAGCAGTACTTC.

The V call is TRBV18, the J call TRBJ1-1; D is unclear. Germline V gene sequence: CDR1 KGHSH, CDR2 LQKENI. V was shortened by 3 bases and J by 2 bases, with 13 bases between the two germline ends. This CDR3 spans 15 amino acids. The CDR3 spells CASSPIGRENTEAFF. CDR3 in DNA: TGTGCCAGCTCACCCATAGGACGGGAAAACACTGAAGCTTTCTTT. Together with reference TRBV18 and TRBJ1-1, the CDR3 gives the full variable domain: NAGVMQNPRHLVRRRGQEARLRCSPMKGHSHVYWYRQLPEEGLKFMVYLQKENIIDESGMPKERFSAEFPKEGPSILRIQQVVRGDSAAYFCASSPIGRENTEAFFGQGTRLTVV.

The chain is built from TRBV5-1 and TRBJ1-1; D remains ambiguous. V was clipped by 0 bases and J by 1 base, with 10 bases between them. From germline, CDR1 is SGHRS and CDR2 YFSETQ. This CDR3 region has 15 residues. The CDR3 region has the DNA TGCGCCAGCAGCTTGGCCAATACAGCGAACACTGAAGCTTTCTTT. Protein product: CASSLANTANTEAFF.

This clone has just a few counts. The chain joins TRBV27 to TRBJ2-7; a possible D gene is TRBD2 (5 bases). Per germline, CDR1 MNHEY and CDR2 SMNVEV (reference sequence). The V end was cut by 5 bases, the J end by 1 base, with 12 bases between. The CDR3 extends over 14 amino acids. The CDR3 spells CASSLRGTSYEQYF. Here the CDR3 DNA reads TGTGCCAGCAGTCTTCGGGGAACTTCCTACGAGCAGTACTTC.

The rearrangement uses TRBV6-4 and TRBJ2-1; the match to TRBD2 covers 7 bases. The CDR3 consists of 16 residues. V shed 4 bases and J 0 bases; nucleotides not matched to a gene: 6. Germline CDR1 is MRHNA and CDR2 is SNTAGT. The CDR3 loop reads CASSAVAGNSYNEQFF. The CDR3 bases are TGTGCCAGCAGTGCGGTAGCGGGCAACTCCTACAATGAGCAGTTCTTC.

CDR3: CASRSLGAQEKLFF. DNA of the CDR3: TGTGCCAGCAGATCGTTAGGGGCGCAAGAAAAACTGTTTTTT. J is TRBJ1-4 and V is TRBV6-5, with a possible D match to TRBD1 (5 bases). The CDR3 runs 14 residues. Germline assignment: CDR1 MNHEY and CDR2 SVGAGI. Trimming took off 6 bases at V and 8 bases at J, with 16 bases between the two ends.

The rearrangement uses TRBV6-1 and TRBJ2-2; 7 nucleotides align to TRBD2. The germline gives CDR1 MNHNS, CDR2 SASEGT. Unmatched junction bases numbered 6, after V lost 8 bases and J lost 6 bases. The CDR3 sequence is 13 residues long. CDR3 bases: TGTGCCAGCCCCATGGGGGGGGCCGGGGAGCTGTTTTTT. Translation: CASPMGGAGELFF.

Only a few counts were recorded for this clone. DNA of the CDR3: TGTGCCAGTAGTATGAGGCACGAAGAAAAACTGTTTTTT. Translated: CASSMRHEEKLFF. The J gene is TRBJ1-4, the V gene TRBV19; D not resolved. This CDR3 spans 13 amino acids. Germline CDR1 LNHDA, CDR2 SQIVND (reference sequence). V was clipped by 3 bases and J by 8 bases, with 10 bases between them.

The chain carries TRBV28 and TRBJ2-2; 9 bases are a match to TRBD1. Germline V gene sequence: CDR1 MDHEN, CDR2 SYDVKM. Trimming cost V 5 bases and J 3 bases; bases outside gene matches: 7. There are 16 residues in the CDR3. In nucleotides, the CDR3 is TGTGCCAGCAGTGAGGACAGGGGTGGGGACACCGGGGAGCTGTTTTTT. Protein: CASSEDRGGDTGELFF.

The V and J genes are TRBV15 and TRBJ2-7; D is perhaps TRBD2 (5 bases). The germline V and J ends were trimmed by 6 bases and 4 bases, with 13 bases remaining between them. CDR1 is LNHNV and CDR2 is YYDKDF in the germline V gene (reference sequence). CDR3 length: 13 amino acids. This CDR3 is CATSSGVGYEQYF. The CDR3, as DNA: TGTGCCACCAGTTCCGGGGTAGGGTACGAGCAGTACTTC.

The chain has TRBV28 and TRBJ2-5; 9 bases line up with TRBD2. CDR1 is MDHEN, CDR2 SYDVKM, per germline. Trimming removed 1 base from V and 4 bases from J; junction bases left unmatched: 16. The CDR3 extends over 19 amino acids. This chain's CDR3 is CASSLSRGIAGGPVETQYF. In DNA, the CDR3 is TGTGCCAGCAGTTTATCTAGGGGGATTGCGGGAGGGCCAGTAGAGACCCAGTACTTC.

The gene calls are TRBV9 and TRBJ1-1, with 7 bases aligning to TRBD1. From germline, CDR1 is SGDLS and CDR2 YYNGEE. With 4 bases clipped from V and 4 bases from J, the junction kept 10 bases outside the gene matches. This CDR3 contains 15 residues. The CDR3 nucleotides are TGTGCCAGCAGCCCAAGACAGGGACCAGGCACTGAAGCTTTCTTT. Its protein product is CASSPRQGPGTEAFF. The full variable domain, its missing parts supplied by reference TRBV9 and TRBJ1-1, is DSGVTQTPKHLITATGQRVTLRCSPRSGDLSVYWYQQSLDQGLQFLIQYYNGEERAKGNILERFSAQQFPDLHSELNLSSLELGDSALYFCASSPRQGPGTEAFFGQGTRLTVV.

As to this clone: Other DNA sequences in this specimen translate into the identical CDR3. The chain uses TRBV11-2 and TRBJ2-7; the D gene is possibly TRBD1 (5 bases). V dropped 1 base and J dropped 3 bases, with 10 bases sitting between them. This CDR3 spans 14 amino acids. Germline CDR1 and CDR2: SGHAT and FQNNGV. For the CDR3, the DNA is TGTGCCAGCAGCTTAGGGCAGGGCTTCTACGAGCAGTACTTC. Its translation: CASSLGQGFYEQYF.

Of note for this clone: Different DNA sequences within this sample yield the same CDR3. The CDR3 nucleotides are TGCAGCGTTGAACAGGGGGCAGATACGCAGTATTTT. Its translation: CSVEQGADTQYF. The gene calls are TRBV29-1 and TRBJ2-3, with 7 positions matching TRBD1. The V gene end was trimmed by 2 bases and the J gene end by 4 bases; junction bases not matched to a gene: 0. This CDR3 is built from 12 residues. Per the germline V gene, CDR1 is SQVTM and CDR2 is ANQGSEA.

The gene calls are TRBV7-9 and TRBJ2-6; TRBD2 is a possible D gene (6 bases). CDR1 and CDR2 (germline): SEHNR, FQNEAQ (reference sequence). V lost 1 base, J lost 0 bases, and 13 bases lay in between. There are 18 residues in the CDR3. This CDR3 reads CASSLEGRGLSGANVLTF. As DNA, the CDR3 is TGTGCCAGCAGCTTAGAAGGTCGGGGACTCTCTGGGGCCAACGTCCTGACTTTC.

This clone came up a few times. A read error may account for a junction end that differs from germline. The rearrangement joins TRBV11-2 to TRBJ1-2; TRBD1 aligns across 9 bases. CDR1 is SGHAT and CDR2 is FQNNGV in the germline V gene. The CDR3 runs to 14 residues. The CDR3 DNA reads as TGTGCCAGCAGCCAACTCCGGGACAGGGCAATGAACGCCTTC. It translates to CASSQLRDRAMNAF.

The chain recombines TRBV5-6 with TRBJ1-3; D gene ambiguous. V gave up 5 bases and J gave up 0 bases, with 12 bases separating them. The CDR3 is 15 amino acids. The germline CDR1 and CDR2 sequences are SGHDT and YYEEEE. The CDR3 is CASSKTHISGNTIYF. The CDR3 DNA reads TGTGCCAGCAGTAAGACACACATCTCTGGAAACACCATATATTTT.

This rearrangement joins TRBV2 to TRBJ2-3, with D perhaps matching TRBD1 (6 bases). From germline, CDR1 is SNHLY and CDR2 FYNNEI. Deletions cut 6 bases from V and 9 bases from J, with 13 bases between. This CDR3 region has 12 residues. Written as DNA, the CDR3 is TGTGCCAGCAGGAGACAGGACCCCACGCAGTATTTT. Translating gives CASRRQDPTQYF.